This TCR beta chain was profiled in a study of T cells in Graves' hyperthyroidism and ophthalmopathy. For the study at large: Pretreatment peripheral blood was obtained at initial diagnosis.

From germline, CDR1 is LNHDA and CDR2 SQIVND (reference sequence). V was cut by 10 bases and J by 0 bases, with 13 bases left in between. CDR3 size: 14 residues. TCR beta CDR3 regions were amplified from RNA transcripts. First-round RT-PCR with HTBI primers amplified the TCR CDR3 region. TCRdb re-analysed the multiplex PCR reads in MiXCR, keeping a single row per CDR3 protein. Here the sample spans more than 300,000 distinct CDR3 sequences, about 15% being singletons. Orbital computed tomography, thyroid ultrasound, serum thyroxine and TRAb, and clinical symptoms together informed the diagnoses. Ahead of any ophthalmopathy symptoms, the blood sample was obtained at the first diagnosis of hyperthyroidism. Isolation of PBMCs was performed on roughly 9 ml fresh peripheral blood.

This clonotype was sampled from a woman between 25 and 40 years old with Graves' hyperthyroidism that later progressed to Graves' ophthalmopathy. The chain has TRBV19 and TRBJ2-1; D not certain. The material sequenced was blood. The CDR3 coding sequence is TGTGCCACCAGACTGATAAGCTCCTACAATGAGCAGTTCTTC. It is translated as CATRLISSYNEQFF. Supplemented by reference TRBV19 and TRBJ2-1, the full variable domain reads DGGITQSPKYLFRKEGQNVTLSCEQNLNHDAMYWYRQDPGQGLRLIYYSQIVNDFQKGDIAEGYSVSREKKESFPLTVTSAQKNPTAFYLCATRLISSYNEQFFGPGTRLTVL.